This T cell receptor (beta chain) came from a study of OX40 agonist ivuxolimab in advanced cancers. V shed 8 bases and J shed 3 bases, with 4 bases lying between them. Germline assignment: CDR1 MNHNS and CDR2 SASEGT. The CDR3 spans 10 residues. The table came from immunoSEQ multiplex PCR; TCRdb's copy has only in-frame clones and leaves some out. The data contain 10,000 to 13,000 clones, around 80% of them seen just once; the ten biggest clones take up about 14%. This TCR was recovered from an adult with an advanced solid tumor such as melanoma, head and neck, liver or kidney cancer. The rearrangement uses TRBV6-1 and TRBJ1-2; D not resolved. The sample here was CD4+ or CD8+ T cells sorted from blood, taken in a trial of the OX40 agonist ivuxolimab. CDR3 amino acids: CASGHYGYTF. CDR3 sequence (DNA): TGTGCCAGCGGACACTATGGCTACACCTTC.